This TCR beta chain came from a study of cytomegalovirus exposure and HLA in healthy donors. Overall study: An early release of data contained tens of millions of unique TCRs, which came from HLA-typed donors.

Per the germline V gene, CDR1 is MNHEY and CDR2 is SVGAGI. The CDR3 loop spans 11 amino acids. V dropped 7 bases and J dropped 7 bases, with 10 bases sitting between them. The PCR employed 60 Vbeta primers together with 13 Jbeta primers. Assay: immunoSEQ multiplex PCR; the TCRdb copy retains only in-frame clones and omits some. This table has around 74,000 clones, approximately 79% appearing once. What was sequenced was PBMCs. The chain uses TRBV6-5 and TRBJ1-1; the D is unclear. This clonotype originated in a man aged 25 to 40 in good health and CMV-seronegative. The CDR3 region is CASIDTSEAFF. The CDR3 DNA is TGTGCCAGCATCGATACGAGTGAAGCTTTCTTT.